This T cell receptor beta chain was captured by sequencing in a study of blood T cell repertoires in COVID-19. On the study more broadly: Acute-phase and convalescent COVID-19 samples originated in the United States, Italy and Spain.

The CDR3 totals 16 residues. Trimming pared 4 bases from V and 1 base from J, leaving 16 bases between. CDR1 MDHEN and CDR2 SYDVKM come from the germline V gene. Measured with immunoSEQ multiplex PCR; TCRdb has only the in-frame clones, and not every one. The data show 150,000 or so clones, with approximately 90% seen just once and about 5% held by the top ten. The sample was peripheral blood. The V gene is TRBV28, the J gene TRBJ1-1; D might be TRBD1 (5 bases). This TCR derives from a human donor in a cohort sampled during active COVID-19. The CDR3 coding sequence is TGTGCCAGCAGTTCAGAGGGCGCCGGGGGGAACACTGAAGCTTTCTTT. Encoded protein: CASSSEGAGGNTEAFF.